Following are 29 T cell receptor beta chains from one sample sequenced in a study of shared clonotypes between healthy human individuals. TCRdb keeps only in-frame clones here, not all; method: immunoSEQ multiplex PCR. Of some 2,100,000 clones listed, approximately 94% were seen once; the top ten hold roughly 0.13%. The sample was naive CD4+ T cells sorted from blood. Subset reported: CD45RA+ positively selected. The receptor source for this set is a man younger than 35 in good health.

The chain couples TRBV5-1 to TRBJ1-3, with a weak D call TRBD1 (6 bases). The germline V gene has CDR1 SGHRS and CDR2 YFSETQ. There are 14 residues in the CDR3. V was clipped by 4 bases and J by 3 bases, with 11 bases between them. The CDR3, as DNA: TGCGCCAGCAGCAATGGGGGCGATGGAAACACCATATATTTT. It yields the protein CASSNGGDGNTIYF.

The chain has TRBV10-3 and TRBJ2-1; 8 bases are shared with TRBD2. The CDR3 extends over 14 amino acids. Germline trimming cut 6 bases from V and 6 bases from J; bases unmatched to any gene: 7. Germline values: CDR1 ENHRY, CDR2 SYGVKD. CDR3 in DNA: TGTGCCATCAGCCCCAGCGGGAGCGTCAATGAGCAGTTCTTC. Translating it yields CAISPSGSVNEQFF.

The gene calls are TRBV28 and TRBJ1-2; TRBD1 aligns across 9 bases. The junction had 11 bases not matched to a gene; V was cut back by 5 bases and J by 1 base. This CDR3 contains 17 residues. The germline V gene has CDR1 MDHEN and CDR2 SYDVKM. This CDR3 is CASSGSYRGLNNYGYTF. As DNA, the CDR3 is TGTGCCAGCAGTGGCTCTTACAGGGGGCTTAATAACTATGGCTACACCTTC.

This clone was counted a single time. The rearrangement uses TRBV21-1 and TRBJ1-3. TRBV21-1 is a documented pseudogene. This CDR3 has 16 amino acids. CDR3 amino acids: CASSRPPRGPGNTIYF. As DNA, the CDR3 is TGTGCCAGCAGCAGGCCGCCCAGAGGGCCCGGGAACACCATATATTTT.

The chain joins TRBV5-1 to TRBJ2-5; weak D call: TRBD1 (6 bases). This CDR3 comprises 14 residues. Trimming took 4 bases from V and 2 from J, leaving 12 bases between them. Germline CDR1 and CDR2: SGHRS and YFSETQ. CDR3 DNA sequence: TGCGCCAGCAGCATGCAGGGGAAGCAAGAGACCCAGTACTTC. Protein: CASSMQGKQETQYF.

The chain recombines TRBV5-8 with TRBJ2-3, with 9 bases lining up with TRBD2. CDR3 length equals 15 residues. Germline-derived CDR1 and CDR2 are SGHTS and YDEGEE. Trimming removed 3 bases from V and 1 base from J; junction bases left unmatched: 3. The CDR3 loop is CASSYSGGGTDTQYF. The CDR3 bases are TGTGCCAGCAGCTATAGCGGGGGCGGCACAGATACGCAGTATTTT.

The chain has TRBV19 and TRBJ2-7; 12 bases line up with TRBD2. V gave up 6 bases and J gave up 9 bases; unmatched junction bases: 9. The CDR3 contains 14 residues. CDR1 and CDR2 from the germline V gene are LNHDA and SQIVND (reference sequence). Here the CDR3 DNA reads TGTGCCAGTAGAGCGGCGGGACTAGCGGGCTGGCAGTACTTC. It yields the protein CASRAAGLAGWQYF. The full variable domain, completed using reference TRBV19 and TRBJ2-7, is DGGITQSPKYLFRKEGQNVTLSCEQNLNHDAMYWYRQDPGQGLRLIYYSQIVNDFQKGDIAEGYSVSREKKESFPLTVTSAQKNPTAFYLCASRAAGLAGWQYFGPGTRLTVT.

The chain links TRBV7-8 to TRBJ2-7; D not resolved. The germline CDR1 and CDR2 sequences are SGHVS and FQNEAQ. This CDR3 region has 15 residues. The V end was cut by 2 bases, the J end by 0 bases, with 11 bases between. CDR3 DNA sequence: TGTGCCAGCAGCTTAATTTCCTTTAGCTCCTACGAGCAGTACTTC. Protein: CASSLISFSSYEQYF.

The chain combines TRBV5-8 with TRBJ2-1; tentative D call: TRBD1 (6 bases). V lost 3 bases and J lost 6, with 25 bases in between. The CDR3 has 18 residues. Germline V gives CDR1 SGHTS, CDR2 YDEGEE. CDR3 loop: CASSWGTKITLTSNEQFF. CDR3 DNA: TGTGCCAGCAGCTGGGGGACAAAAATCACCTTAACGTCCAATGAGCAGTTCTTC.

This clone turned up a few times. The chain has TRBV5-4 and TRBJ1-3; D unresolved. The germline V gene has CDR1 SGHNT and CDR2 YYREEE (reference sequence). Trimming took off 4 bases at V and 0 bases at J, with 14 bases between the two ends. The CDR3 runs to 16 residues. CDR3 amino acids: CASSPGGRVSGNTIYF. The CDR3 nucleotides are TGTGCCAGCAGCCCCGGCGGGAGGGTCTCTGGAAACACCATATATTTT.

This chain uses TRBV2 with TRBJ1-1, with TRBD1 identical over 7 bases. Germline V CDR1 and CDR2: SNHLY, FYNNEI. CDR3 length: 14 residues. V was clipped by 6 bases and J by 3 bases; unmatched bases: 7. CDR3 nucleotides: TGTGCCAGCAGAGAACAGGGGTTGCACACTGAAGCTTTCTTT. Its translation is CASREQGLHTEAFF. Supplemented by reference TRBV2 and TRBJ1-1, the full variable domain reads EPEVTQTPSHQVTQMGQEVILRCVPISNHLYFYWYRQILGQKVEFLVSFYNNEISEKSEIFDDQFSVERPDGSNFTLKIRSTKLEDSAMYFCASREQGLHTEAFFGQGTRLTVV.

The chain uses TRBV9 and TRBJ2-1, with 7 bases aligning to TRBD2. The junction had 10 bases not matched to a gene; V was cut back by 2 bases and J by 5 bases. The length of the CDR3 is 16 residues. Germline values: CDR1 SGDLS, CDR2 YYNGEE. This chain's CDR3 is CASSVAGAHGNNEQFF. DNA for the CDR3: TGTGCCAGCAGCGTGGCGGGAGCCCATGGGAACAATGAGCAGTTCTTC.

Only one count was recorded for this clone. This chain joins TRBV19 and TRBJ1-5; weak D call: TRBD1 (5 bases). From germline, CDR1 is LNHDA and CDR2 SQIVND (reference sequence). Trimming removed 5 bases at V and 5 bases at J, with 13 bases between. The CDR3 loop spans 14 amino acids. CDR3 coding DNA: TGTGCCAGTAGTGTGCAGGGAACGGATCAGCCCCAGCATTTT. Translating it yields CASSVQGTDQPQHF.

Concerning this clone itself: This same CDR3 is encoded by further DNA sequences in the sample. The chain has TRBV7-9 and TRBJ2-3; weak D call: TRBD1 (6 bases). CDR1 is SEHNR and CDR2 is FQNEAQ in the germline V gene (reference sequence). There are 14 residues in the CDR3. Trimming cost V 5 bases and J 1 base, with 10 bases left between them. CDR3 protein: CASSPRTGTDTQYF. The CDR3 nucleotides are TGTGCCAGCAGCCCGCGGACAGGCACAGATACGCAGTATTTT. Supplemented by reference TRBV7-9 and TRBJ2-3, the full variable domain reads DTGVSQNPRHKITKRGQNVTFRCDPISEHNRLYWYRQTLGQGPEFLTYFQNEAQLEKSRLLSDRFSAERPKGSFSTLEIQRTEQGDSAMYLCASSPRTGTDTQYFGPGTRLTVL.

The rearrangement links TRBV30 to TRBJ2-7; the match to TRBD2 covers 10 bases. Germline values: CDR1 GTSNPN, CDR2 SVGIG (reference sequence). The CDR3 runs 19 residues. Trimming took 5 bases from V and 1 from J; bases not matched to a gene: 20. For the CDR3, the DNA is TGTGCCTGGGATGGCCGGAGGACTAGCGGCCCTGAAGGGTCCTACGAGCAGTACTTC. Amino acid sequence: CAWDGRRTSGPEGSYEQYF.

This clone was picked up one time. V is TRBV9 and J is TRBJ2-5; 7 bases are a match to TRBD1. The CDR3 consists of 17 residues. Per the germline V gene, CDR1 is SGDLS and CDR2 is YYNGEE. The ends lost 0 bases at V and 0 bases at J; junction bases unmatched: 8. Here the CDR3 DNA reads TGTGCCAGCAGCGTAGGGGCACACAGGGGATACCAAGAGACCCAGTACTTC. Translating gives CASSVGAHRGYQETQYF.

The chain has TRBV2 and TRBJ1-1, with D maybe TRBD1 (5 bases). Trimming removed 7 bases from V and 4 bases from J, with 10 bases in between. Germline lookup yields CDR1 SNHLY and CDR2 FYNNEI. This CDR3 region has 12 residues. The CDR3 protein is CASNQGGTEAFF. For the CDR3, the DNA is TGTGCCAGCAATCAGGGTGGCACTGAAGCTTTCTTT.

The chain combines TRBV11-3 with TRBJ2-7; D is undetermined. Trimming cost V 5 bases and J 0 bases, with 14 bases left between them. Germline-derived CDR1 and CDR2 are SGHNT and YENEEA. This CDR3 spans 15 amino acids. For the CDR3, the DNA is TGTGCCAGCAGCCGAGCTCATTTGACCTCCTACGAGCAGTACTTC. This sequence encodes CASSRAHLTSYEQYF.

V and J are TRBV6-1 and TRBJ1-5; D remains ambiguous. This CDR3 comprises 15 residues. Germline lookup yields CDR1 MNHNS and CDR2 SASEGT. Trimming stripped 4 bases from V and 2 bases from J, with 12 bases between. In nucleotides, the CDR3 is TGTGCCAGCAGTGGAGGCTGGGGAGGCAATCAGCCCCAGCATTTT. Its protein product is CASSGGWGGNQPQHF.

This chain uses TRBV5-4 with TRBJ2-3; D is perhaps TRBD2 (6 bases). Germline loops: CDR1 SGHNT, CDR2 YYREEE (reference sequence). V gave up 2 bases and J gave up 3 bases, with 10 bases separating them. CDR3 length: 14 amino acids. CDR3 nucleotide sequence: TGTGCCAGCAGCTTCTCAGGGAGGACAGATACGCAGTATTTT. Translation gives CASSFSGRTDTQYF.

The V and J genes are TRBV12-5 and TRBJ2-7, with D tentatively TRBD2 (5 bases). CDR3 size: 13 residues. Germline-derived CDR1 and CDR2 are LGHNT and FRNRAP. Trimming stripped 4 bases from V and 4 bases from J, with 11 bases between. The CDR3 coding sequence is TGTGCTAGTGGTTCGGACGGGATTTACGAGCAGTACTTC. It specifies CASGSDGIYEQYF.

On this clone itself: Other DNA sequences in the sample encode the same CDR3. The rearrangement links TRBV5-1 to TRBJ2-7; 8 nucleotides align to TRBD1. The CDR3 has 13 residues. With V trimmed by 4 bases and J by 2 bases, 2 bases remained unmatched. In germline, CDR1 is SGHRS, CDR2 YFSETQ. In nucleotides, the CDR3 is TGCGCCAGCAGCCGGACAGGGCCCTACGAGCAGTACTTC. This gives the protein CASSRTGPYEQYF.

Comments on this clone: One junction end disagrees with the germline gene, perhaps due to a read error. The gene calls are TRBV7-7 and TRBJ2-5, with D possibly called TRBD1 or TRBD2 (5 bases each). This CDR3 has 14 amino acids. Germline V gene lookup returns CDR1 SSHAT and CDR2 FNYEAQ (reference sequence). The CDR3 DNA reads TGTGCTAGCAGCTTTGGGACGCAAATGGAGACCCAGTACTTC. Its protein is CASSFGTQMETQYF. The complete variable domain, with remaining parts taken from reference TRBV7-7 and TRBJ2-5, reads GAGVSQSPRYKVTKRGQDVTLRCDPISSHATLYWYQQALGQGPEFLTYFNYEAQPDKSGLPSDRFSAERPEGSISTLTIQRTEQRDSAMYRCASSFGTQMETQYFGPGTRLLVL.

The chain employs TRBV18 and TRBJ2-4; D perhaps matches TRBD2 (7 bases). The length of the CDR3 is 15 residues. V lost 3 bases and J lost 5, with 14 bases in between. The germline CDR1 and CDR2 sequences are KGHSH and LQKENI. As DNA, the CDR3 is TGTGCCAGCTCACCGAACTTAGGGGGGGAAAACATTCAGTACTTC. As protein: CASSPNLGGENIQYF.

CDR3 coding DNA: TGTGCCAGCAGCCCGACATCGTACCAAGAGACCCAGTACTTC. Translating it yields CASSPTSYQETQYF. V gene TRBV11-2 combines with J gene TRBJ2-5; no clear D. Germline V gene sequence: CDR1 SGHAT, CDR2 FQNNGV. Trimming removed 5 bases from V and 0 bases from J, with 10 bases in between. The CDR3 length is 14 residues.

The chain carries TRBV15 and TRBJ1-1; tentatively, D is TRBD1 (5 bases). This CDR3 is 14 amino acids long. CDR1 and CDR2 (germline): LNHNV, YYDKDF (reference sequence). The V and J ends lost 8 bases and 0 bases respectively, with 13 bases between them. As DNA, the CDR3 is TGTGCCACCCGGGGCAAGGAGATGAACACTGAAGCTTTCTTT. Translating it yields CATRGKEMNTEAFF.

The chain uses TRBV5-1 and TRBJ2-7; 16 nucleotides line up with TRBD2. Unmatched junction bases numbered 2, after V lost 4 bases and J lost 4 bases. The CDR3 sequence is 15 residues long. Germline V gene lookup returns CDR1 SGHRS and CDR2 YFSETQ. The CDR3 nucleotides read TGCGCCAGCAGCCAGGGACTAGCGGGAGGGTACGAGCAGTACTTC. It specifies CASSQGLAGGYEQYF.

The V gene is TRBV6-5, the J gene TRBJ2-7; D possibly corresponds to TRBD1 (8 bases). With 7 bases removed from V and 5 bases from J, the gap between germline ends came to 15 bases. Germline-derived CDR1 and CDR2 are MNHEY and SVGAGI. This CDR3 spans 13 amino acids. The CDR3 protein is CASNRGGGDEQYF. The CDR3 DNA sequence: TGTGCCAGCAACAGGGGGGGAGGCGACGAGCAGTACTTC.

About this clone: The sample has other DNA sequences that encode this CDR3 too. The chain carries TRBV7-2 and TRBJ1-1; D remains ambiguous. This CDR3 has 13 amino acids. V gave up 0 bases and J gave up 1 base, with 3 bases separating them. The germline V gene encodes CDR1 SGHTA and CDR2 FQGNSA. CDR3 in DNA: TGTGCCAGCAGCTTAGCCAAGAACACTGAAGCTTTCTTT. It is translated as CASSLAKNTEAFF.